This TCR beta chain was identified during a study of sequential checkpoint blockade in melanoma. Study overall: Arm A got nivolumab then ipilimumab; arm B the reverse, 1:1. Maintenance nivolumab came after either treatment sequence.

Sample treatment: randomized to nivolumab then ipilimumab (arm A) or the reverse (arm B). No patient had prior DNA-damaging chemotherapy. From thawed PBMCs, live CD3+CD8+ cells negative for CD19 and CD56 were sorted. Germline-derived CDR1 and CDR2 are MNHNS and SASEGT. The CDR3 has 15 amino acids. Between the trimmed V and J ends, which lost 6 bases and 3 bases, there was a span of 18 bases. Profiled with immunoSEQ multiplex PCR; TCRdb holds only in-frame clones, not every one. The table shows some 10,000 clones, with about three quarters occurring only once. This sequence was found in a human donor with melanoma. The rearrangement uses TRBV6-1 and TRBJ2-7; D possibly corresponds to TRBD2 (7 bases). This specimen was CD8+ T cells sorted from blood (inferred from file names), taken from a patient given nivolumab and ipilimumab in sequence. CDR3 sequence: CASRARAGQDYEQYF. CDR3 nucleotides: TGTGCCAGCAGGGCCCGAGCGGGACAAGACTACGAGCAGTACTTC.